These 14 T cell receptor beta chains originate from one sample sequenced in a study of blood T cell repertoires in COVID-19 (dated by TCRdb to between 2020 and 2021). The protocol used for the library was the immunoSEQ multiplex PCR assay. The source is immuneACCESS, and TCRdb retained only in-frame sequences with V and J called. Part of the clones is not carried over; for the studies checked, unresolved V genes explain less than half of this, and the remainder is unexplained. The sample table shows some 110,000 clones, and around 86% are seen once. The ten largest clones add up to around 4% of the sample. The sample taken for sequencing was peripheral blood. The receptors come from a man aged 35 to 55 with acute or convalescent COVID-19.

This chain connects TRBV12-3 or TRBV12-4 to TRBJ2-1; possible D gene TRBD2, 6 bases. This CDR3 is built from 13 residues. The germline V and J ends were trimmed by 8 bases and 9 bases, with 17 bases remaining between them. The CDR3 sequence: CASFRELSGEQFF. The CDR3 DNA is TGTGCCAGCTTTCGGGAGCTGTCAGGTGAGCAGTTCTTC.

The V call is TRBV19, the J call TRBJ1-2; no firm D call. V lost 5 bases and J lost 9, with 16 bases in between. CDR1 LNHDA and CDR2 SQIVND come from the germline V gene (reference sequence). CDR3 length: 13 residues. CDR3 nucleotides: TGTGCCAGTAGTCTGAGGGATATGGATCGCTACACCTTC. It specifies CASSLRDMDRYTF.

With regard to this clone: Additional DNA sequences in this sample encode the identical CDR3. V gene TRBV11-3 combines with J gene TRBJ2-5; D may be TRBD2 (6 bases). There are 13 residues in the CDR3. Trimming left V 4 bases short and J 5 bases short, with 11 bases between. Per germline, CDR1 SGHNT and CDR2 YENEEA. The CDR3 DNA sequence: TGTGCCAGCAGCTCGACTAGTACCGAGACCCAGTACTTC. It codes for CASSSTSTETQYF.

The chain couples TRBV6-2 or TRBV6-3 to TRBJ1-2; 8 nucleotides align to TRBD1. The CDR3 is 15 residues long. The J segment lost 2 bases and the V segment lost 6 bases, leaving 8 bases of the junction unmatched. Germline assignment: CDR1 MNHEY and CDR2 SVGEGT. In DNA form, the CDR3 reads TGTGCCAGCAGCGACAGGGGATCCTCAAACTATGGCTACACCTTC. Translated: CASSDRGSSNYGYTF.

The genes are TRBV7-9 and TRBJ1-3, with a possible D match to TRBD1 (6 bases). CDR1 is SEHNR, CDR2 FQNEAQ, per germline (reference sequence). The V end lost 3 bases, the J end lost 4 bases, and 25 bases lay between the germline ends. This CDR3 spans 19 amino acids. CDR3 DNA sequence: TGTGCCAGCAGCTTCAATCCTCGTAATGTGGTAGGGACAGGAAACACCATATATTTT. Its protein is CASSFNPRNVVGTGNTIYF.

V is TRBV7-9 and J is TRBJ2-7, with 9 bases lining up with TRBD1. The CDR3 runs 14 residues. Germline V gives CDR1 SEHNR, CDR2 FQNEAQ (reference sequence). The J segment lost 5 bases and the V segment lost 3 bases, leaving 5 bases of the junction unmatched. CDR3 sequence: CASSLGTGRDEQYF. In DNA form, the CDR3 reads TGTGCCAGCAGCTTGGGGACAGGGAGGGACGAGCAGTACTTC.

The chain combines TRBV10-3 with TRBJ2-5; TRBD1 matches 7 bases. This CDR3 is 13 amino acids long. The germline V gene has CDR1 ENHRY and CDR2 SYGVKD. The junction had 4 bases not matched to a gene; V was cut back by 4 bases and J by 5 bases. The CDR3: CAISVGQRETQYF. In DNA, the CDR3 is TGTGCCATCAGTGTGGGACAGCGGGAGACCCAGTACTTC.

This clone was picked up one time. CDR3: CASSEAFSGANVLTF. CDR3 nucleotides: TGTGCCAGCAGTGAAGCCTTCTCTGGGGCCAACGTCCTGACTTTC. The chain has TRBV27 and TRBJ2-6, with D uncertain. The CDR3 length is 15 residues. The V end was cut by 5 bases, the J end by 0 bases, with 8 bases between. Germline V gene lookup returns CDR1 MNHEY and CDR2 SMNVEV (reference sequence).

The chain links TRBV30 to TRBJ2-1; possible D gene TRBD1, 5 bases. Germline V gene data show CDR1 as GTSNPN and CDR2 as SVGIG (reference sequence). V gave up 4 bases and J gave up 4 bases, with 5 bases separating them. The CDR3 is 11 residues long. The DNA for the CDR3 is TGTGCCTGGAAGGGGTACAATGAGCAGTTCTTC. Its translation is CAWKGYNEQFF. Full variable domain (remainder filled in from reference TRBV30 and TRBJ2-1): SQTIHQWPATLVQPVGSPLSLECTVEGTSNPNLYWYRQAAGRGLQLLFYSVGIGQISSEVPQNLSASRPQDRQFILSSKKLLLSDSGFYLCAWKGYNEQFFGPGTRLTVL.

The chain uses TRBV2 and TRBJ1-2; 7 bases agree with TRBD1. From germline, CDR1 is SNHLY and CDR2 FYNNEI. After removal of 6 bases from V and 4 bases from J, the junction contained 11 bases not matched to a gene. CDR3 length equals 15 residues. CDR3 region: CASRTYRGPFYGYTF. Written as DNA, the CDR3 is TGTGCCAGCAGGACATACAGGGGCCCTTTCTATGGCTACACCTTC.

The chain combines TRBV18 with TRBJ1-5, with D uncertain. CDR1 and CDR2 (germline): KGHSH, LQKENI. The CDR3 runs 16 residues. V lost 6 bases and J 0 bases, leaving 15 bases between the germline ends. The CDR3 sequence: CASSDRGGYSNQPQHF. The CDR3 DNA is TGTGCCAGCTCGGACCGGGGTGGGTATAGCAATCAGCCCCAGCATTTT.

The count of this clone is one. This chain joins TRBV7-6 and TRBJ1-3; D perhaps matches TRBD1 (6 bases). Germline values: CDR1 SGHVS, CDR2 FNYEAQ. The CDR3 spans 15 residues. Trimming removed 5 bases at V and 0 bases at J, with 11 bases between. The CDR3 DNA reads as TGTGCCAGCAGCCCCACAGGGAACTCTGGAAACACCATATATTTT. Translating it yields CASSPTGNSGNTIYF.

Notes on this clone: At the DNA level, this CDR3 is encoded by other sequences in the same sample as well. This chain uses TRBV5-4 with TRBJ1-1; no clear D gene. Germline CDR1 is SGHNT and CDR2 is YYREEE (reference sequence). This CDR3 has 13 residues. Trimming removed 0 bases at V and 4 bases at J, with 7 bases between. CDR3 DNA: TGTGCCAGCAGCTTGGCTGGCAGCACTGAAGCTTTCTTT. It encodes CASSLAGSTEAFF.

The chain joins TRBV11-2 to TRBJ2-7, with 12 bases aligning to TRBD2. V gave up 4 bases and J gave up 7 bases; unmatched junction bases: 8. The CDR3 is 15 residues long. Germline loops: CDR1 SGHAT, CDR2 FQNNGV. This chain's CDR3 is CASSSTSGSTGEQYF. CDR3 sequence (DNA): TGTGCCAGCAGCTCGACTAGCGGGAGTACGGGGGAGCAGTACTTC.